This T cell receptor beta chain stems from a study of spatial heterogeneity in lung cancer. Study in general: A unique TCR and UMI combination showed up more than ten times in raw reads, on average.

This clonotype is termed medium-sized. Its antigen is unknown. This beta chain is an off-target read within a library intended for alpha chains, so its frequency means little. Study-level findings and limits: Intratumoral expanded alpha and beta TCR counts were found to track tumor mutation counts.

Time point in this sample: sample taken at primary tumor resection. Samples were donated by 72 untreated early-stage non-small cell lung cancer patients. Frozen PBMC, nontumor lung or tumor provided whole RNA, which was sequenced unsorted. The library protocol tagged each TCR cDNA with a unique molecular identifier. A single record per CDR3 protein comes from TCRdb applying MiXCR to the 5' RACE reads. The data hold roughly 5,700 distinct CDR3 sequences, with about 7.7% observed a single time. The clonotype comes from a female donor with early-stage non-small cell lung cancer. The specimen was lung tumor tissue, collected at surgery.

The CDR3 loop reads CASSPQPRGDTQYF. In DNA, the CDR3 is TGTGCCAGCAGCCCCCAGCCAAGAGGAGATACGCAGTATTTT. The gene calls are TRBV7-8 and TRBJ2-3; D remains unclear. V dropped 5 bases and J dropped 5 bases, with 14 bases sitting between them. The germline gives CDR1 SGHVS, CDR2 FQNEAQ. The CDR3 is made up of 14 amino acids.